These 19 T cell receptor beta chains originate from one sample sequenced in a study of cytomegalovirus exposure and HLA in healthy donors. The PCR contained 60 Vbeta and 13 Jbeta primers. Clones were read by immunoSEQ multiplex PCR, and TCRdb kept only the in-frame ones, dropping some. The profile shows more than 90,000 clones, around 80% of them singletons. The material sequenced was PBMCs. Receptors were obtained from a young woman in good health and CMV-seropositive.

Concerning this clone: The germline gene is not matched at one end of the junction; a read error may be the cause. V gene TRBV6-5 combines with J gene TRBJ1-5, with D uncertain. CDR3 length equals 13 residues. CDR1 is MNHEY and CDR2 is SVGAGI in the germline V gene. The CDR3 bases are TGTGCCATCAGTGAGTCAACGGGGCAGCCCCAGCATTTT. Amino acid sequence: CAISESTGQPQHF.

The genes are TRBV27 and TRBJ2-3; 13 bases are shared with TRBD2. J gave up 0 bases and V 6 bases, and 15 bases lay outside the gene matches. This CDR3 is 20 amino acids long. Germline V gives CDR1 MNHEY, CDR2 SMNVEV (reference sequence). CDR3 DNA: TGTGCCAGCAGCCCAGTTCCCCCGGGACTAGCGGGGTCTAGCACAGATACGCAGTATTTT. Amino acid sequence: CASSPVPPGLAGSSTDTQYF.

The V and J genes are TRBV7-3 and TRBJ1-3; D is possibly TRBD1 (6 bases). Germline V gene sequence: CDR1 SGHTA, CDR2 FQGTGA. CDR3 length equals 14 residues. Trimming took off 4 bases at V and 4 bases at J, with 11 bases between the two ends. The CDR3 protein is CASSSPGAGNTIYF. The CDR3 DNA follows: TGTGCCAGCAGCTCCCCAGGGGCGGGAAACACCATATATTTT.

This chain connects TRBV23-1 to TRBJ2-7, with a weak D call TRBD1 (5 bases). TRBV23-1 is given ORF status, its function remaining uncertain. The CDR3 is made up of 23 amino acids. Between the trimmed V and J ends, which lost 2 bases and 0 bases, there was a span of 35 bases. The DNA for the CDR3 is TGCGCCAGCAGTCAACCAAATATTTGGGGCCTGAAGCTGGTATCCCTGAGCTCCTACGAGCAGTACTTC. Protein sequence: CASSQPNIWGLKLVSLSSYEQYF.

J is TRBJ1-5 and V is TRBV6-4; D remains unclear. This CDR3 spans 14 amino acids. Germline CDR1 is MRHNA and CDR2 is SNTAGT. The V end lost 7 bases, the J end lost 3 bases, and 13 bases lay between the germline ends. CDR3 region: CASTATGYNQPQHF. CDR3 DNA sequence: TGTGCCAGCACTGCTACTGGTTACAATCAGCCCCAGCATTTT.

This sequence joins TRBV30 and TRBJ2-7; 8 bases align to TRBD1. With V trimmed by 5 bases and J by 3 bases, 0 bases remained unmatched. Germline-derived CDR1 and CDR2 are GTSNPN and SVGIG (reference sequence). The CDR3 is 11 amino acids. The CDR3 DNA is TGTGCCTGGGGACAGGGCTACGAGCAGTACTTC. Translation gives CAWGQGYEQYF.

The chain combines TRBV5-1 with TRBJ1-1, with D hard to call. This CDR3 spans 14 amino acids. Germline V gene sequence: CDR1 SGHRS, CDR2 YFSETQ. Trimming pared 0 bases from V and 1 base from J, leaving 7 bases between. For the CDR3, the DNA is TGCGCCAGCAGCTTGGGGGCAGCGAACACTGAAGCTTTCTTT. Translation: CASSLGAANTEAFF.

The chain employs TRBV25-1 and TRBJ2-7; D is unclear. The CDR3 sequence is 14 residues long. Trimming took 6 bases from V and 1 from J, leaving 13 bases between them. From germline, CDR1 is MGHDK and CDR2 SYGVNS. Here the CDR3 DNA reads TGTGCCAGCAGCCGATCAGCAGCGTCCTACGAGCAGTACTTC. Translating gives CASSRSAASYEQYF.

The V and J genes are TRBV7-6 and TRBJ2-7; no clear D. The CDR3 consists of 17 residues. The V end was cut by 0 bases, the J end by 6 bases, with 21 bases between. CDR1 SGHVS and CDR2 FNYEAQ come from the germline V gene. DNA for the CDR3: TGTGCCAGCAGCTTAGCTTCCTACATGGGCCTGGAAGGCGAGCAGTACTTC. Translating it yields CASSLASYMGLEGEQYF. The full variable domain, with the rest looked up from reference TRBV7-6 and TRBJ2-7, is GAGVSQSPRYKVTKRGQDVALRCDPISGHVSLYWYRQALGQGPEFLTYFNYEAQQDKSGLPNDRFSAERPEGSISTLTIQRTEQRDSAMYRCASSLASYMGLEGEQYFGPGTRLTVT.

The rearrangement links TRBV5-1 to TRBJ2-1; no clear D gene. This CDR3 has 14 residues. V lost 0 bases and J 0 bases, leaving 4 bases between the germline ends. Germline V lookup: CDR1 SGHRS, CDR2 YFSETQ. This CDR3 reads CASSLAVSYNEQFF. In DNA form, the CDR3 reads TGCGCCAGCAGCTTGGCGGTCTCCTACAATGAGCAGTTCTTC.

The chain recombines TRBV14 with TRBJ2-1, with D maybe TRBD1 (6 bases). The CDR3 contains 16 residues. Trimming stripped 6 bases from V and 5 bases from J, with 20 bases between. Germline V CDR1 and CDR2: SGHDN, FVKESK. The chain's CDR3 is CASRPQGASRNNEQFF. CDR3 coding DNA: TGTGCCAGCAGGCCACAGGGCGCAAGTAGAAACAATGAGCAGTTCTTC.

The chain employs TRBV7-8 and TRBJ2-2; 9 bases align to TRBD1. Germline V gene data show CDR1 as SGHVS and CDR2 as FQNEAQ. The J segment lost 3 bases and the V segment lost 5 bases, leaving 10 bases of the junction unmatched. CDR3 length: 17 residues. The CDR3 DNA reads TGTGCCAGCAGCCCCCGACCGGGACAGGGTGACACCGGGGAGCTGTTTTTT. Its protein is CASSPRPGQGDTGELFF.

The rearrangement joins TRBV5-1 to TRBJ2-1; 9 positions agree with TRBD2. The CDR3 consists of 18 residues. The germline V gene has CDR1 SGHRS and CDR2 YFSETQ. Unmatched junction bases numbered 10, after V lost 1 base and J lost 2 bases. The CDR3 spells CASSLPRPTSGTYNEQFF. Written as DNA, the CDR3 is TGCGCCAGCAGCTTGCCCCGACCGACTAGCGGAACCTACAATGAGCAGTTCTTC.

The V and J genes are TRBV2 and TRBJ1-1, with a tentative D call TRBD1 (6 bases). Germline-derived CDR1 and CDR2 are SNHLY and FYNNEI. The CDR3 totals 11 residues. Trimming pared 4 bases from V and 8 bases from J, leaving 8 bases between. The CDR3 nucleotides are TGTGCCAGCAGTGTAGGGGGAGAAGCTTTCTTT. It encodes CASSVGGEAFF.

CDR3 sequence reads: CASSQISHRGCEQYF. Here the CDR3 DNA reads TGTGCCAGCAGCCAAATAAGTCACAGAGGGTGCGAGCAGTACTTC. V usage is TRBV4-2 and J usage is TRBJ2-7; a possible D gene is TRBD2 (5 bases). This CDR3 is built from 15 residues. Germline values: CDR1 LGHNA, CDR2 YNFKEQ. With 2 bases removed from V and 6 bases from J, the gap between germline ends came to 17 bases.

The CDR3: CASSTPPTGGSYEQYF. The CDR3 nucleotides read TGTGCCAGCAGTACCCCACCGACAGGGGGCTCCTACGAGCAGTACTTC. The V call is TRBV6-6, the J call TRBJ2-7; 9 bases fit TRBD1. Germline CDR1 and CDR2: MNHNY and SVGAGI (reference sequence). This CDR3 region has 16 residues. V lost 5 bases to trimming and J lost 0 bases; unmatched junction nucleotides: 8.

This chain uses TRBV27 with TRBJ1-5; the D is unclear. CDR1 and CDR2 from the germline V gene are MNHEY and SMNVEV (reference sequence). This CDR3 region has 13 residues. V dropped 3 bases and J dropped 3 bases, with 6 bases sitting between them. CDR3 amino acids: CASSFFNNQPQHF. CDR3 sequence (DNA): TGTGCCAGCAGTTTCTTTAACAATCAGCCCCAGCATTTT.

J is TRBJ1-1 and V is TRBV7-8; possibly TRBD1 for D (6 bases). Trimming pared 0 bases from V and 7 bases from J, leaving 15 bases between. The CDR3 has 15 amino acids. Germline-derived CDR1 and CDR2 are SGHVS and FQNEAQ. CDR3 DNA: TGTGCCAGCAGCTTAGCGATCGGAACAGGGCATGAAGCTTTCTTT. Amino acids: CASSLAIGTGHEAFF.

The rearrangement joins TRBV27 to TRBJ1-2, with 9 bases aligning to TRBD1. V shed 6 bases, J shed 8 bases, and the junction held 10 bases outside the gene matches. The germline V gene has CDR1 MNHEY and CDR2 SMNVEV (reference sequence). The CDR3 runs 14 residues. CDR3 amino acids: CASSFTGGVGGYTF. The DNA for the CDR3 is TGTGCCAGCAGCTTCACAGGGGGCGTCGGGGGCTACACCTTC.